Listed here is a single TCR beta chain. The antigen is not known. V shed 0 bases and J shed 1 base, with 12 bases lying between them. The CDR3 length is 15 residues. Germline CDR1 and CDR2: SQVTM and ANQGSEA. PCR amplification relied on 60 Vbeta primers (plus 13 Jbeta primers). Assay used: immunoSEQ multiplex PCR; TCRdb lists only in-frame clones, some missing. This table has 100,000 to 150,000 clones, approximately 84% appearing once. The data were taken from a study of cytomegalovirus exposure and HLA in healthy donors. Broader study findings: Apparent HLA restriction characterized most CMV-associated TCR beta chains in a later analysis. TCR sequences were mostly rare, though some public TCRs occurred in many donors. As a later analysis showed, a missense DCLRE1C variant was linked to trimming of TCR beta V- and J-genes.

Sequenced material: PBMCs. V gene TRBV29-1 combines with J gene TRBJ1-1, with D uncertain. This clonotype was sampled from a man between 18 and 29 years old in good health and CMV-seropositive. The CDR3 DNA reads TGCAGCGTTGAAGACTCAGACGGAGGGAACACTGAAGCTTTCTTT. It codes for CSVEDSDGGNTEAFF.